What follows are 30 T cell receptor beta chains derived from one specimen sequenced in a study of shared clonotypes between healthy human individuals. The data were produced by immunoSEQ multiplex PCR, yet TCRdb's version contains in-frame clones alone and is incomplete. The table includes millions of clones, approximately 95% detected once. The sequencing sample was made of naive CD4+ T cells from PBMCs. Documented subset: CD45RA+ positively selected. The receptors were gathered from a man aged 18 to 30 in good health. Some clones in this sample may be carry-over from other donors' samples.

In DNA, the CDR3 is TGCGCCAGCATGCCAGGGTCGCTCACAGATACGCAGTATTTT. It specifies CASMPGSLTDTQYF. This rearrangement joins TRBV5-1 to TRBJ2-3; a possible D gene is TRBD1 (5 bases). Trimming removed 6 bases from V and 2 bases from J, with 13 bases in between. Germline V gives CDR1 SGHRS, CDR2 YFSETQ. The CDR3 runs to 14 residues.

This chain joins TRBV4-1 and TRBJ2-3; no clear D. Trimming left V 3 bases short and J 0 bases short, with 13 bases between. The germline CDR1 and CDR2 sequences are MGHRA and YSYEKL. This CDR3 contains 16 residues. The CDR3 region has the DNA TGCGCCAGCAGCCATCCCGGCGGAACTAGCACAGATACGCAGTATTTT. Residues: CASSHPGGTSTDTQYF.

CDR3 amino acids: CASSLDNWSWQGAVYEQYF. CDR3 in DNA: TGTGCCAGCAGCTTAGATAATTGGTCTTGGCAGGGGGCCGTTTACGAGCAGTACTTC. The chain has TRBV11-2 and TRBJ2-7, with 8 nucleotides matching TRBD1. Germline CDR1 is SGHAT and CDR2 is FQNNGV. The length of the CDR3 is 19 residues. V gave up 0 bases and J gave up 4 bases; unmatched junction bases: 17.

Here the CDR3 reads CASSYGSSTDTQYF. The DNA of the CDR3 is TGTGCCAGCAGTTATGGCAGCAGCACAGATACGCAGTATTTT. The rearrangement uses TRBV28 and TRBJ2-3; D is uncertain. CDR3 size: 14 residues. Trimming left V 4 bases short and J 0 bases short, with 8 bases between. The germline V gene encodes CDR1 MDHEN and CDR2 SYDVKM.

This chain links TRBV5-8 with TRBJ2-7; TRBD2 is a possible D gene (5 bases). Trimming cost V 0 bases and J 0 bases, with 16 bases left between them. This CDR3 is built from 17 residues. Germline V gives CDR1 SGHTS, CDR2 YDEGEE. CDR3 in amino acids: CASSLARRGSNSYEQYF. The CDR3 DNA follows: TGTGCCAGCAGCTTGGCACGTAGAGGGTCCAACTCCTACGAGCAGTACTTC.

CDR3 nucleotide sequence: TGTGCCAGCAGTGTTACGGGACAGGGTCCGGGAGGCTACACCTTC. It specifies CASSVTGQGPGGYTF. The V and J genes are TRBV6-5 and TRBJ1-2, with 9 bases matching TRBD1. The V segment lost 5 bases and the J segment 8 bases; nucleotides outside the gene matches: 12. Germline V gene sequence: CDR1 MNHEY, CDR2 SVGAGI. CDR3 length equals 15 residues.

The chain has TRBV6-6 and TRBJ1-4; TRBD1 aligns across 7 bases. V gave up 6 bases and J gave up 7 bases; unmatched junction bases: 11. The CDR3 loop spans 15 amino acids. In germline, CDR1 is MNHNY, CDR2 SVGAGI (reference sequence). The chain's CDR3 is CASRTRRGDFEKLFF. CDR3 bases: TGTGCCAGCAGGACCCGCAGGGGGGACTTTGAAAAACTGTTTTTT.

The chain has TRBV6-5 and TRBJ2-1; either TRBD1 or TRBD2 may supply D (5 bases each). The V gene lost 6 bases and the J gene lost 12 bases, with 24 bases spanning the gap. Germline loops: CDR1 MNHEY, CDR2 SVGAGI. This CDR3 has 15 amino acids. The CDR3 DNA is TGTGCCAGCAGGGGACGACCCTTCCCCCCACAAGGGCAGTTCTTC. Amino acids: CASRGRPFPPQGQFF.

Only one count was recorded for this clone. The chain carries TRBV15 and TRBJ1-3; D is undetermined. Germline V gene data show CDR1 as LNHNV and CDR2 as YYDKDF (reference sequence). The CDR3 consists of 14 residues. Trimming stripped 3 bases from V and 0 bases from J, with 6 bases between. The CDR3 DNA reads TGTGCCACCAGCAGTAAGAGCTCTGGAAACACCATATATTTT. Translated, it gives CATSSKSSGNTIYF.

The chain links TRBV7-9 to TRBJ1-4; unclear D gene. CDR1 and CDR2 (germline): SEHNR, FQNEAQ (reference sequence). Deletions cut 1 base from V and 2 bases from J, with 11 bases between. This CDR3 is built from 16 residues. CDR3 DNA: TGTGCCAGCAGCTTAGGGTTTCGGGCCACTAATGAAAAACTGTTTTTT. Protein product: CASSLGFRATNEKLFF.

About this clone itself: The sample contains more than one DNA sequence encoding this CDR3. This chain joins TRBV5-1 and TRBJ1-3; no definite D call. This CDR3 spans 14 amino acids. V lost 2 bases, J lost 1 base, and 7 bases lay in between. Germline values: CDR1 SGHRS, CDR2 YFSETQ. The CDR3: CASSLGPSGNTIYF. The CDR3 DNA sequence: TGCGCCAGCAGCTTAGGACCTTCTGGAAACACCATATATTTT.

The chain combines TRBV10-1 with TRBJ2-3, with no clear D. Germline V gene lookup returns CDR1 WNHNN and CDR2 SYGVQD (reference sequence). The CDR3 loop spans 13 amino acids. Trimming pared 4 bases from V and 9 bases from J, leaving 14 bases between. CDR3 in DNA: TGCGCCAGCAGTGGATTGCCCACTACCACGCAGTATTTT. It codes for CASSGLPTTTQYF.

Points on this clone: The same CDR3 is also encoded by other DNA sequences in this sample. This rearrangement joins TRBV5-1 to TRBJ2-1, with 8 nucleotides matching TRBD1. Germline values: CDR1 SGHRS, CDR2 YFSETQ. The CDR3 consists of 14 residues. V gave up 4 bases and J gave up 7 bases; unmatched junction bases: 7. The chain's CDR3 is CASSLGQGRNEQFF. Written as DNA, the CDR3 is TGCGCCAGCAGCCTAGGACAGGGTAGGAATGAGCAGTTCTTC.

V gene TRBV5-1 combines with J gene TRBJ2-1; 7 bases are a match to TRBD2. Germline CDR1 SGHRS, CDR2 YFSETQ. This CDR3 is 14 amino acids long. V lost 7 bases and J lost 10; bases outside the gene matches: 14. In DNA, the CDR3 is TGCGCCAGCCAAACTAGCCCAGCGGGAAAAGAGCAGTTCTTC. As protein: CASQTSPAGKEQFF.

The chain carries TRBV5-4 and TRBJ1-4, with TRBD1 identical over 12 bases. V was pared by 3 bases and J by 8 bases, with 14 bases of the junction left unmatched. The CDR3 has 18 amino acids. Germline CDR1 is SGHNT and CDR2 is YYREEE (reference sequence). CDR3 residues: CASSSSPGQGALGEKLFF. The CDR3 DNA is TGTGCCAGCAGCTCCTCCCCGGGACAGGGGGCCTTAGGCGAAAAACTGTTTTTT.

The chain recombines TRBV9 with TRBJ1-4; D is ambiguous. The germline gives CDR1 SGDLS, CDR2 YYNGEE. V gave up 0 bases and J gave up 7 bases, with 7 bases separating them. This CDR3 region has 13 residues. Written as DNA, the CDR3 is TGTGCCAGCAGCGTAGGCCCCCTTGAAAAACTGTTTTTT. Residues: CASSVGPLEKLFF.

The chain couples TRBV27 to TRBJ2-3, with D unresolved. This CDR3 contains 15 residues. CDR1 is MNHEY, CDR2 SMNVEV, per germline (reference sequence). Trimming removed 2 bases at V and 1 base at J, with 10 bases between. The CDR3, as DNA: TGTGCCAGCAGTTTAGGGTGGCTGGGCACAGATACGCAGTATTTT. This translates into CASSLGWLGTDTQYF.

The V gene is TRBV11-1, the J gene TRBJ2-2, with TRBD1 matching over 9 bases. Germline CDR1 SGHAT, CDR2 FQDESV (reference sequence). Trimming took 5 bases from V and 7 from J; bases not matched to a gene: 14. This CDR3 comprises 17 residues. CDR3 sequence: CASSIPPGTGLVGELFF. The CDR3 bases are TGTGCCAGCAGCATCCCCCCCGGGACAGGGTTGGTCGGGGAGCTGTTTTTT.

This chain uses TRBV28 with TRBJ2-7, with D maybe TRBD1 (5 bases). The CDR3 runs 15 residues. Germline CDR1 reads MDHEN; CDR2 reads SYDVKM. The V end lost 3 bases, the J end lost 3 bases, and 15 bases lay between the germline ends. The CDR3 sequence is CASSLSPGLLYEQYF. The CDR3 DNA reads TGTGCCAGCAGTTTGAGTCCAGGGCTCCTCTACGAGCAGTACTTC.

The V and J genes are TRBV28 and TRBJ2-7; 9 positions match TRBD2. Trimming cost V 4 bases and J 3 bases; bases outside gene matches: 10. The CDR3 loop spans 16 amino acids. From germline, CDR1 is MDHEN and CDR2 SYDVKM. The CDR3 bases are TGTGCCAGCAGTTCCCAGGGAGCGGGAGGTAACTACGAGCAGTACTTC. This translates into CASSSQGAGGNYEQYF. The full variable domain, with the rest looked up from reference TRBV28 and TRBJ2-7, is DVKVTQSSRYLVKRTGEKVFLECVQDMDHENMFWYRQDPGLGLRLIYFSYDVKMKEKGDIPEGYSVSREKKERFSLILESASTNQTSMYLCASSSQGAGGNYEQYFGPGTRLTVT.

This chain joins TRBV28 and TRBJ2-7; D not resolved. The CDR3 totals 14 residues. Trimming took 2 bases from V and 3 from J, leaving 11 bases between them. CDR1 and CDR2 (germline): MDHEN, SYDVKM. CDR3 DNA sequence: TGTGCCAGCAGTTTACACAACCCAGGCTACGAGCAGTACTTC. Its protein product is CASSLHNPGYEQYF. The full variable domain, with the rest looked up from reference TRBV28 and TRBJ2-7, is DVKVTQSSRYLVKRTGEKVFLECVQDMDHENMFWYRQDPGLGLRLIYFSYDVKMKEKGDIPEGYSVSREKKERFSLILESASTNQTSMYLCASSLHNPGYEQYFGPGTRLTVT.

The chain links TRBV9 to TRBJ2-3; 15 nucleotides line up with TRBD2. This CDR3 is built from 16 residues. The V gene end was trimmed by 4 bases and the J gene end by 4 bases; junction bases not matched to a gene: 4. The germline V gene encodes CDR1 SGDLS and CDR2 YYNGEE. The CDR3 region has the DNA TGTGCCAGCAGCTCAGGACTAGCGGGAGGGCCAGATACGCAGTATTTT. The encoded protein is CASSSGLAGGPDTQYF.

The V and J genes are TRBV2 and TRBJ2-7; the D gene is possibly TRBD1 (6 bases). Germline V lookup: CDR1 SNHLY, CDR2 FYNNEI. The CDR3 totals 14 residues. The V and J ends lost 4 bases and 0 bases respectively, with 10 bases between them. CDR3 coding DNA: TGTGCCAGCAGTGGACAGGCTGTCTCCTACGAGCAGTACTTC. As protein: CASSGQAVSYEQYF.

Only one count was recorded for this clone. V gene TRBV6-5 combines with J gene TRBJ1-1; D call uncertain. CDR1 is MNHEY, CDR2 SVGAGI, per germline. V was clipped by 6 bases and J by 5 bases, with 16 bases between them. The CDR3 length is 14 residues. The CDR3 loop is CASSRRGILTEAFF. CDR3 bases: TGTGCCAGCAGCCGCCGGGGAATCCTTACTGAAGCTTTCTTT.

This chain connects TRBV28 to TRBJ1-5; possibly TRBD1 for D (5 bases). CDR1 and CDR2 from the germline V gene are MDHEN and SYDVKM. This CDR3 comprises 17 residues. V was shortened by 4 bases and J by 0 bases, with 16 bases between the two germline ends. The CDR3 is CASSSPSAGFSNQPQHF. Written as DNA, the CDR3 is TGTGCCAGCAGTTCCCCCTCGGCAGGGTTTAGCAATCAGCCCCAGCATTTT.

This clone appeared once. The chain combines TRBV9 with TRBJ2-1; TRBD1 might be the D (5 bases). Per germline, CDR1 SGDLS and CDR2 YYNGEE. Trimming removed 4 bases at V and 6 bases at J, with 17 bases between. The CDR3 loop spans 15 amino acids. DNA for the CDR3: TGTGCCAGCAGCAATCGACCGGGTCAGGGCAATGAGCAGTTCTTC. It is translated as CASSNRPGQGNEQFF.

A single count supports this clone. CDR3 region: CASSKTAGGPDTQYF. The CDR3 DNA reads TGCGCCAGCAGCAAAACAGCGGGAGGGCCAGATACGCAGTATTTT. V usage is TRBV5-1 and J usage is TRBJ2-3; TRBD2 matches 10 bases. With 4 bases clipped from V and 4 bases from J, the junction kept 6 bases outside the gene matches. This CDR3 contains 15 residues. From germline, CDR1 is SGHRS and CDR2 YFSETQ.

The V call is TRBV7-9, the J call TRBJ1-4; D is unresolved. V was shortened by 3 bases and J by 8 bases, with 10 bases between the two germline ends. The germline gives CDR1 SEHNR, CDR2 FQNEAQ (reference sequence). CDR3 size: 13 residues. The CDR3 DNA is TGTGCCAGCAGCTTCGGCCTTGGGGAAAAACTGTTTTTT. Its translation: CASSFGLGEKLFF.

The rearrangement joins TRBV5-8 to TRBJ2-7, with D tentatively TRBD2 (6 bases). This CDR3 is 16 amino acids long. Looked up from germline, CDR1 is SGHTS and CDR2 is YDEGEE. V was shortened by 2 bases and J by 0 bases, with 15 bases between the two germline ends. CDR3 DNA: TGTGCCAGCAGCTTCCCGCTAGCGCCAAGCTCCTACGAGCAGTACTTC. Amino acid sequence: CASSFPLAPSSYEQYF.

The chain combines TRBV29-1 with TRBJ2-1; TRBD2 might be the D (6 bases). The germline CDR1 and CDR2 sequences are SQVTM and ANQGSEA. This CDR3 spans 12 amino acids. The V gene lost 7 bases and the J gene lost 3 bases, with 10 bases spanning the gap. The CDR3 DNA reads as TGCAGCGGCGGGACTTACTACAATGAGCAGTTCTTC. Encoded protein: CSGGTYYNEQFF.